This T cell receptor beta chain was sequenced in a study of blood T cell repertoires in COVID-19. Per the original methods: Amplified reference gene primers provided the basis for estimating nucleated cell counts. The protocol was immunoSEQ multiplex PCR, while the TCRdb copy is restricted to in-frame clones and leaves out a portion. V and J calls plus clone size are reproduced from that table; the DNA served to infer D and trimming. The repertoire holds about 38,000 clones, just under 75% seen once, with roughly 10% in the top ten. CDR1 and CDR2 from the germline V gene are SGHRS and YFSETQ. V shed 4 bases, J shed 7 bases, and the junction held 9 bases outside the gene matches. The CDR3 loop spans 15 amino acids.

The chain joins TRBV5-1 to TRBJ1-4, with 8 positions matching TRBD1. Sequencing input: peripheral blood. This receptor was obtained from a man between 65 and 79 years old with COVID-19, enrolled during active disease. CDR3 coding DNA: TGCGCCAGCAGCCCTGGCCCCAGGGGGCGTGAAAAACTGTTTTTT. Protein sequence: CASSPGPRGREKLFF.